Listed here are 6 T cell receptor beta chains from one sample, sequenced in a study of cytomegalovirus exposure and HLA in healthy donors. PCR amplification relied on 60 Vbeta primers (plus 13 Jbeta primers). Profiled with immunoSEQ multiplex PCR; TCRdb holds only in-frame clones, not every one. The repertoire includes roughly 80,000 clones, approximately 74% of them detected once, and 6.2% sits in the top ten. The specimen sequenced was PBMCs. Receptors originate from a woman between 45 and 60 years old in good health and CMV-seropositive.

This clone was observed a few times. This chain links TRBV7-2 with TRBJ2-7; D is perhaps TRBD1 (6 bases). Trimming shortened V by 5 bases and J by 3 bases, and 11 bases separated the two germline ends. The CDR3 is made up of 13 amino acids. Germline-derived CDR1 and CDR2 are SGHTA and FQGNSA. CDR3 coding DNA: TGTGCCAGCAGCACGGTGGACAGCTACGAGCAGTACTTC. Translation gives CASSTVDSYEQYF.

The genes are TRBV29-1 and TRBJ1-4, with TRBD1 matching over 10 bases. The germline V gene has CDR1 SQVTM and CDR2 ANQGSEA. The CDR3 has 14 residues. The ends lost 0 bases at V and 8 bases at J; junction bases unmatched: 3. CDR3 bases: TGCAGCGTTGAAGACCGGGACAGGGGAGAAAAACTGTTTTTT. This gives the protein CSVEDRDRGEKLFF.

A few counts support this clone. V gene TRBV27 combines with J gene TRBJ2-7; maybe TRBD2 (5 bases). Looked up from germline, CDR1 is MNHEY and CDR2 is SMNVEV (reference sequence). The CDR3 contains 14 residues. V lost 4 bases to trimming and J lost 2 bases, with 12 bases between them. In nucleotides, the CDR3 is TGTGCCAGCAGTTCTGTCGGGATCCCCTACGAGCAGTACTTC. This codes for CASSSVGIPYEQYF.

The chain links TRBV18 to TRBJ2-7; D gene ambiguous. The germline CDR1 and CDR2 sequences are KGHSH and LQKENI. The length of the CDR3 is 15 residues. V lost 2 bases and J lost 5, with 16 bases in between. Here the CDR3 DNA reads TGTGCCAGCTCACCAATATCCGGTAGTCGGGACGAGCAGTACTTC. It specifies CASSPISGSRDEQYF.

Comment on this clone: This sample also contains other DNA sequences that code for the same CDR3. The chain is built from TRBV19 and TRBJ2-1, with D unclear. Germline V lookup: CDR1 LNHDA, CDR2 SQIVND (reference sequence). The V end was cut by 1 base, the J end by 7 bases, with 5 bases between. CDR3 size: 12 residues. The CDR3 loop is CASSIGGNEQFF. The CDR3 nucleotides are TGTGCCAGTAGTATAGGAGGAAATGAGCAGTTCTTC.

This rearrangement joins TRBV7-2 to TRBJ2-2, with 8 bases aligning to TRBD2. V was pared by 5 bases and J by 7 bases, with 9 bases of the junction left unmatched. This CDR3 contains 15 residues. CDR1 and CDR2 (germline): SGHTA, FQGNSA. The CDR3 protein is CASSPAGVNGGELFF. CDR3 DNA sequence: TGTGCCAGCAGCCCAGCGGGAGTAAACGGCGGGGAGCTGTTTTTT. The full variable domain, completed using reference TRBV7-2 and TRBJ2-2, is GAGVSQSPSNKVTEKGKDVELRCDPISGHTALYWYRQSLGQGLEFLIYFQGNSAPDKSGLPSDRFSAERTGGSVSTLTIQRTQQEDSAVYLCASSPAGVNGGELFFGEGSRLTVL.